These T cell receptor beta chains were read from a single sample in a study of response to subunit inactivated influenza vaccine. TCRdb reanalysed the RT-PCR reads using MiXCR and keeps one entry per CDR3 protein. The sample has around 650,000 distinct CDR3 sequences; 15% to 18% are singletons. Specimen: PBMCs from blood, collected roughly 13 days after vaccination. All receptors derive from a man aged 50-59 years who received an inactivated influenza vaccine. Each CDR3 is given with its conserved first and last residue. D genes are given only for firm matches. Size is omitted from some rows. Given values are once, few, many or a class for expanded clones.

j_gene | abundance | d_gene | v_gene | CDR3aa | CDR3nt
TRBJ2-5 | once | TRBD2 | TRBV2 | CASSEQAGGPQTQYF | TGTGCCAGCAGTGAACAAGCGGGGGGGCCTCAGACCCAGTACTTC
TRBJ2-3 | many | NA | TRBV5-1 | CASSLGGRAADTQYF | TGCGCCAGCAGCTTGGGCGGCAGAGCGGCAGATACGCAGTATTTT
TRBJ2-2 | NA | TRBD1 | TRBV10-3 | CAISGTVNTGELFF | TGTGCCATCAGCGGGACAGTGAACACCGGGGAGCTGTTTTTT
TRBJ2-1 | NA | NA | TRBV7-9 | CASSFDPSYNEQFF | TGTGCCAGCAGCTTCGATCCATCCTACAATGAGCAGTTCTTC
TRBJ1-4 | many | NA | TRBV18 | CASSPQRNEKLFF | TGTGCCAGCTCACCGCAGCGGAATGAAAAACTGTTTTTT
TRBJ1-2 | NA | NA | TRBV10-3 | CAITSFEGNYGYTF | TGTGCCATCACCTCCTTCGAGGGGAACTATGGCTACACCTTC
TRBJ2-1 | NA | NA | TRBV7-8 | CASSQRGSYNEQFF | TGTGCCAGCAGCCAAAGAGGTTCCTACAATGAGCAGTTCTTC
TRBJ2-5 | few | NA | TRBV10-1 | CASSESPTGETQYF | TGCGCCAGCAGTGAAAGCCCAACAGGAGAGACCCAGTACTTC
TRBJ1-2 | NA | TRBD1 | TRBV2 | CASRGQGRGDYGYTF | TGTGCCAGCAGGGGACAGGGGCGGGGGGACTATGGCTACACCTTC
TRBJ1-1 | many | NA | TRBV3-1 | CASSHRQENTEAFF | TGTGCCAGCAGCCATAGACAGGAGAACACTGAAGCTTTCTTT
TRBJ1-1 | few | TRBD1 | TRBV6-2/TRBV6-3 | CASSYSDRAAFF | TGTGCCAGCAGTTACTCCGACAGGGCGGCTTTCTTT
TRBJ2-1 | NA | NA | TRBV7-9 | CASSLGLSEQFF | TGTGCCAGCAGTCTTGGGTTGAGTGAGCAGTTCTTC
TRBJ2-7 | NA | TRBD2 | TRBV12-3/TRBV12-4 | CASSLRGGHYEQYF | TGTGCCAGCAGTTTGCGGGGGGGGCACTACGAGCAGTACTTC
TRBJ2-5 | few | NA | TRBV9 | CASSVKTSPMETQYF | TGTGCCAGCAGCGTAAAAACTAGCCCGATGGAGACCCAGTACTTC
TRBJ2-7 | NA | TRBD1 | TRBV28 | CASTDRRTGGYEQYF | TGTGCCAGCACCGATCGAAGGACAGGGGGCTACGAGCAGTACTTC
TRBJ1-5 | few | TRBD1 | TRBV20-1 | CSASRTGMGNQPQHF | TGCAGTGCTAGTAGGACAGGAATGGGCAATCAGCCCCAGCATTTT
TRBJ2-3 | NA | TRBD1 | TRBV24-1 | CATSDNMGQGIDTQYF | TGTGCCACCAGTGATAATATGGGACAGGGGATAGATACGCAGTATTTT
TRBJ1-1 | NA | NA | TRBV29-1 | CSADYGGTEAFF | TGCAGCGCCGATTACGGGGGGACTGAAGCTTTCTTT
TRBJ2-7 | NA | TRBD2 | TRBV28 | CASVSGSLYEQYF | TGTGCCAGCGTTAGCGGGAGTCTCTACGAGCAGTACTTC
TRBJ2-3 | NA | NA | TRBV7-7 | CASSLDTVDTQYF | TGTGCTAGCAGCTTGGATACGGTGGATACGCAGTATTTT
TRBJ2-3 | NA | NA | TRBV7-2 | CASSFLGRTSTDTQYF | TGTGCCAGCAGCTTCTTGGGCAGGACGAGCACAGATACGCAGTATTTT
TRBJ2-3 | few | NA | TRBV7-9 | CASSLKGWTDTQYF | TGTGCCAGCTCCCTAAAGGGCTGGACGGATACGCAGTATTTT
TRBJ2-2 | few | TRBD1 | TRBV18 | CASSRGQGTNTGELFF | TGTGCCAGCTCAAGAGGACAGGGAACGAACACCGGGGAGCTGTTTTTT
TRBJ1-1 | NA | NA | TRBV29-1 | CSSKTDRDTEAFF | TGCAGTAGTAAGACAGATCGGGACACTGAAGCTTTCTTT
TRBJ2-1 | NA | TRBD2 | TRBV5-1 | CASSPALAGSYNEQFF | TGCGCCAGCAGCCCGGCACTAGCGGGCTCCTACAATGAGCAGTTCTTC
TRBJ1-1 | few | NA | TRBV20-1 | CSARDQGRTEAFF | TGCAGTGCTAGAGATCAGGGTCGCACTGAAGCTTTCTTT
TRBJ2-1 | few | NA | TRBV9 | CASSFRSDNEQFF | TGTGCCAGCAGCTTCCGGTCCGACAATGAGCAGTTCTTC
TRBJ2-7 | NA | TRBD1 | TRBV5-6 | CASSYRDRGVDEQYF | TGTGCCAGCAGCTACCGGGACAGGGGGGTCGACGAGCAGTACTTC
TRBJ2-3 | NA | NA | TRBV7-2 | CASSLRFYSTDTQYF | TGTGCCAGCAGCTTAAGATTCTACAGCACAGATACGCAGTATTTT
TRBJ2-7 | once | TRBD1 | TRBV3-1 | CASSWTGEFNEQYF | TGTGCCAGCAGCTGGACAGGGGAGTTCAACGAGCAGTACTTC
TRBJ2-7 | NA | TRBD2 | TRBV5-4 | CASSFYNLTSGSYEQYF | TGTGCCAGCAGCTTCTATAATCTCACTAGCGGATCCTACGAGCAGTACTTC
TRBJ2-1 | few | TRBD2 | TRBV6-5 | CASSYSISGRGVKNEQFF | TGTGCCAGCAGTTACTCCATAAGCGGCCGGGGGGTAAAGAATGAGCAGTTCTTC
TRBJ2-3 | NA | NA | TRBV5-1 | CASSLAAGPDTQYF | TGCGCCAGCAGCTTGGCCGCTGGGCCAGATACGCAGTATTTT
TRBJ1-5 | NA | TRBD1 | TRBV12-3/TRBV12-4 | CASSTAQGASNQPQHF | TGTGCCAGCAGTACAGCACAGGGGGCGAGCAATCAGCCCCAGCATTTT
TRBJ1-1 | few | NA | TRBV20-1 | CSARAGTVNTEAFF | TGCAGTGCTCGGGCCGGGACGGTGAACACTGAAGCTTTCTTT
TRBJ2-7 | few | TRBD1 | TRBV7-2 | CASSAGTAYEQYF | TGTGCCAGCAGCGCCGGGACAGCCTACGAGCAGTACTTC
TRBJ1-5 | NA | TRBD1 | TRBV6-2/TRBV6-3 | CASSYPQGQRSFQPQHF | TGTGCCAGCAGTTACCCCCAGGGACAGCGAAGTTTTCAGCCCCAGCATTTT
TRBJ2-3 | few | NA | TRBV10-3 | CAITGQIKDTQYF | TGTGCCATCACAGGACAGATAAAAGATACGCAGTATTTT
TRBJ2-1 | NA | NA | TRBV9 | CASSVALTPPNNEQFF | TGTGCCAGCAGCGTAGCACTAACTCCCCCGAACAATGAGCAGTTCTTC
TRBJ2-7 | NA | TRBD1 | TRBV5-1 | CASSLAGGQAYEQYF | TGCGCCAGCAGCTTGGCGGGTGGACAGGCCTACGAGCAGTACTTC
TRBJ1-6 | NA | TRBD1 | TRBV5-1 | CASSPAQGQGNSPLHF | TGCGCCAGCAGCCCCGCTCAGGGACAGGGAAATTCACCCCTCCACTTT
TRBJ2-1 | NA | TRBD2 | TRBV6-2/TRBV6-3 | CASSYGTSGVTYNEQFF | TGTGCCAGCAGTTACGGGACTAGCGGAGTCACCTACAATGAGCAGTTCTTC
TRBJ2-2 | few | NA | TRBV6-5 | CASSWPGQGAGELFF | TGTGCCAGCAGTTGGCCGGGCCAGGGTGCCGGGGAGCTGTTTTTT
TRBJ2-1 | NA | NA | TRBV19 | CASSFGTTGEQFF | TGTGCCAGTAGTTTCGGGACCACGGGGGAGCAGTTCTTC
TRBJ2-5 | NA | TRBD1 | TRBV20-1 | CSASGDRGDVETQYF | TGCAGTGCTAGTGGTGACAGGGGGGACGTGGAGACCCAGTACTTC
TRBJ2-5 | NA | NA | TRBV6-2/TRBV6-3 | CASSYGGREETQYF | TGTGCCAGCAGTTATGGAGGGCGGGAAGAGACCCAGTACTTC
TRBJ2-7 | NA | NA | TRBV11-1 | CASSLRQRDEQYF | TGTGCCAGCAGCTTGAGACAGCGAGACGAGCAGTACTTC
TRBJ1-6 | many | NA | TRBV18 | CASSGQGNSPLHF | TGTGCCAGCAGTGGTCAGGGGAATTCACCCCTCCACTTT
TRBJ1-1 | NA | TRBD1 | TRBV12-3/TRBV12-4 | CASSLGTGGDTEAFF | TGTGCCAGCAGTTTAGGGACAGGGGGGGACACTGAAGCTTTCTTT
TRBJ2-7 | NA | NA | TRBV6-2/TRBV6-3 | CASSRGHTYEQYF | TGTGCCAGCAGTCGGGGACATACCTACGAGCAGTACTTC